Following are 18 T cell receptor beta chains from one sample sequenced in a study of T cell changes during pregnancy in multiple sclerosis. Data came from immunoSEQ multiplex PCR; TCRdb stores just in-frame clones and leaves some out. The sample lists approximately 80,000 clones, about 94% seen once, with about 0.8% in the top ten. The sequences come from peripheral blood, collected in the second trimester of pregnancy. These receptors were obtained from a female donor in good health, enrolled as a control in a pregnancy study.

The chain links TRBV7-9 to TRBJ2-7; D may be TRBD2 (5 bases). V was pared by 5 bases and J by 5 bases, with 13 bases between. CDR3 length equals 13 residues. Germline V gene data show CDR1 as SEHNR and CDR2 as FQNEAQ (reference sequence). This chain's CDR3 is CASSLAGEHEQYF. CDR3 DNA sequence: TGTGCCAGCAGCCTCGCCGGGGAACACGAGCAGTACTTC.

The rearrangement uses TRBV2 and TRBJ2-5; no reliable D call. Trimming removed 6 bases at V and 3 bases at J, with 5 bases between. This CDR3 region has 11 residues. Germline V gene lookup returns CDR1 SNHLY and CDR2 FYNNEI. CDR3 nucleotide sequence: TGTGCCAGCAGAACAGAAGAGACCCAGTACTTC. As protein: CASRTEETQYF.

This chain joins TRBV27 and TRBJ2-1, with TRBD1 matching 11 bases. CDR3 length: 16 residues. Germline CDR1 reads MNHEY; CDR2 reads SMNVEV (reference sequence). The V segment lost 6 bases and the J segment 7 bases; nucleotides outside the gene matches: 11. The CDR3 region has the DNA TGTGCCAGCAGCCCCCGCCGAGGACAGGGGGCGAATGAGCAGTTCTTC. Amino acid sequence: CASSPRRGQGANEQFF.

The chain uses TRBV19 and TRBJ1-1; maybe TRBD1 (5 bases). V lost 3 bases and J lost 1, with 9 bases in between. CDR1 is LNHDA and CDR2 is SQIVND in the germline V gene (reference sequence). This CDR3 comprises 14 residues. This chain's CDR3 is CASSIRQRNTEAFF. The CDR3 DNA is TGTGCCAGTAGTATTCGACAGAGGAACACTGAAGCTTTCTTT. The full variable domain, with the rest looked up from reference TRBV19 and TRBJ1-1, is DGGITQSPKYLFRKEGQNVTLSCEQNLNHDAMYWYRQDPGQGLRLIYYSQIVNDFQKGDIAEGYSVSREKKESFPLTVTSAQKNPTAFYLCASSIRQRNTEAFFGQGTRLTVV.

This sequence joins TRBV2 and TRBJ2-2; the match to TRBD1 covers 8 bases. The CDR3 loop spans 16 amino acids. After removal of 5 bases from V and 4 bases from J, the junction contained 9 bases not matched to a gene. Germline V gene sequence: CDR1 SNHLY, CDR2 FYNNEI. In DNA, the CDR3 is TGTGCCAGCAGTCCTTTAGGACAGGGTAGCACCGGGGAGCTGTTTTTT. Encoded protein: CASSPLGQGSTGELFF.

The chain recombines TRBV27 with TRBJ1-2, with D perhaps matching TRBD1 (5 bases). The V and J ends lost 2 bases and 4 bases respectively, with 17 bases between them. This CDR3 has 16 amino acids. CDR1 and CDR2 from the germline V gene are MNHEY and SMNVEV (reference sequence). CDR3 loop: CASSLRAGVGGYGYTF. The DNA of the CDR3 is TGTGCCAGCAGTTTAAGGGCTGGGGTGGGGGGCTATGGCTACACCTTC.

The V gene is TRBV27, the J gene TRBJ1-5, with TRBD1 identical over 8 bases. Germline V gene sequence: CDR1 MNHEY, CDR2 SMNVEV (reference sequence). With 6 bases clipped from V and 1 base from J, the junction kept 8 bases outside the gene matches. There are 16 residues in the CDR3. For the CDR3, the DNA is TGTGCCAGCAGGACGTTCAGGGGGCCGAGCAATCAGCCCCAGCATTTT. Protein: CASRTFRGPSNQPQHF.

V is TRBV9 and J is TRBJ1-2, with 8 bases lining up with TRBD1. The V and J ends lost 2 bases and 8 bases, in that order; junction bases with no gene match: 5. Germline lookup yields CDR1 SGDLS and CDR2 YYNGEE. CDR3 length equals 13 residues. The CDR3 DNA sequence: TGTGCCAGCAGCGTGCAGGGGGCTTACGGCTACACCTTC. Protein: CASSVQGAYGYTF.

The J gene is TRBJ1-2, the V gene TRBV7-2; no clear D. Trimming cost V 5 bases and J 8 bases, with 27 bases left between them. Germline CDR1 SGHTA, CDR2 FQGNSA. This CDR3 is built from 17 residues. CDR3 in DNA: TGTGCCAGCAGCCGAAGGGCCCACACAGAGGGTCGTAAAGGCTACACCTTC. It codes for CASSRRAHTEGRKGYTF.

In its sample, this clone was seen once. The chain uses TRBV19 and TRBJ1-2, with 7 positions matching TRBD1. Losses at the gene ends were 5 bases for V and 0 bases for J; bases not matched to a gene: 6. The germline CDR1 and CDR2 sequences are LNHDA and SQIVND (reference sequence). The CDR3 runs to 15 residues. CDR3 sequence: CASSPQTGPNYGYTF. Here the CDR3 DNA reads TGTGCCAGTAGTCCCCAGACAGGGCCTAACTATGGCTACACCTTC.

This clone has only a few counts. CDR3: CASSQVVSAGGYQETQYF. The DNA for the CDR3 is TGTGCCAGCAGCCAAGTGGTATCGGCGGGGGGTTACCAAGAGACCCAGTACTTC. This chain links TRBV4-2 with TRBJ2-5; 8 bases agree with TRBD2. The CDR3 extends over 18 amino acids. In germline, CDR1 is LGHNA, CDR2 YNFKEQ. With 1 base clipped from V and 0 bases from J, the junction kept 10 bases outside the gene matches.

The chain employs TRBV6-6 and TRBJ2-7, with TRBD1 as a possible D gene (6 bases). Trimming pared 5 bases from V and 0 bases from J, leaving 14 bases between. The germline gives CDR1 MNHNY, CDR2 SVGAGI (reference sequence). The CDR3 covers 15 residues. The CDR3 reads CASSHRAESSYEQYF. As DNA, the CDR3 is TGTGCCAGCAGTCACAGGGCGGAAAGCTCCTACGAGCAGTACTTC.

The chain carries TRBV7-7 and TRBJ2-3; possible D gene TRBD1, 5 bases. The CDR3 runs to 16 residues. V shed 5 bases and J shed 2 bases, with 17 bases lying between them. CDR1 and CDR2 (germline): SSHAT, FNYEAQ (reference sequence). CDR3 region: CASSPYAGPITDTQYF. DNA of the CDR3: TGTGCCAGCAGCCCCTATGCAGGGCCGATCACAGATACGCAGTATTTT.

The CDR3 reads CASSSSDRGDSPLHF. Here the CDR3 DNA reads TGCGCCAGCAGCTCCTCCGACAGGGGTGATTCACCCCTCCACTTT. This chain links TRBV5-1 with TRBJ1-6; 8 nucleotides line up with TRBD1. Germline CDR1 reads SGHRS; CDR2 reads YFSETQ. Unmatched junction bases numbered 7, after V lost 3 bases and J lost 8 bases. The CDR3 sequence is 15 residues long.

V is TRBV18 and J is TRBJ1-4, with 8 bases identical to TRBD1. The CDR3 extends over 14 amino acids. V lost 4 bases, J lost 6 bases, and 4 bases stayed unmatched. CDR1 is KGHSH, CDR2 LQKENI, per germline. CDR3: CASSLQDRDEKLFF. The CDR3 nucleotides read TGTGCCAGCTCACTACAGGACAGGGATGAAAAACTGTTTTTT.

This chain links TRBV4-3 with TRBJ1-4; perhaps TRBD1 as D (5 bases). CDR3 length: 15 amino acids. Trimming left V 0 bases short and J 4 bases short, with 9 bases between. Germline CDR1 reads LGHNA; CDR2 reads YSLEER. The CDR3 region is CASSQETDVNEKLFF. CDR3 in DNA: TGCGCCAGCAGCCAAGAGACAGACGTTAATGAAAAACTGTTTTTT.

The chain links TRBV7-3 to TRBJ2-7, with D possibly being TRBD2 (6 bases). The CDR3 contains 13 residues. With 0 bases removed from V and 7 bases from J, the gap between germline ends came to 10 bases. Germline V CDR1 and CDR2: SGHTA, FQGTGA. This CDR3 reads CASSLTYGGEQYF. Here the CDR3 DNA reads TGTGCCAGCAGCTTAACGTATGGGGGGGAGCAGTACTTC.

This clone was seen more than once but under ten times. V gene TRBV4-3 combines with J gene TRBJ1-1; D remains ambiguous. In germline, CDR1 is LGHNA, CDR2 YSLEER. With 0 bases removed from V and 3 bases from J, the gap between germline ends came to 5 bases. The length of the CDR3 is 13 residues. The CDR3 nucleotides are TGCGCCAGCAGCCAAGACGGGGACACTGAAGCTTTCTTT. It specifies CASSQDGDTEAFF.